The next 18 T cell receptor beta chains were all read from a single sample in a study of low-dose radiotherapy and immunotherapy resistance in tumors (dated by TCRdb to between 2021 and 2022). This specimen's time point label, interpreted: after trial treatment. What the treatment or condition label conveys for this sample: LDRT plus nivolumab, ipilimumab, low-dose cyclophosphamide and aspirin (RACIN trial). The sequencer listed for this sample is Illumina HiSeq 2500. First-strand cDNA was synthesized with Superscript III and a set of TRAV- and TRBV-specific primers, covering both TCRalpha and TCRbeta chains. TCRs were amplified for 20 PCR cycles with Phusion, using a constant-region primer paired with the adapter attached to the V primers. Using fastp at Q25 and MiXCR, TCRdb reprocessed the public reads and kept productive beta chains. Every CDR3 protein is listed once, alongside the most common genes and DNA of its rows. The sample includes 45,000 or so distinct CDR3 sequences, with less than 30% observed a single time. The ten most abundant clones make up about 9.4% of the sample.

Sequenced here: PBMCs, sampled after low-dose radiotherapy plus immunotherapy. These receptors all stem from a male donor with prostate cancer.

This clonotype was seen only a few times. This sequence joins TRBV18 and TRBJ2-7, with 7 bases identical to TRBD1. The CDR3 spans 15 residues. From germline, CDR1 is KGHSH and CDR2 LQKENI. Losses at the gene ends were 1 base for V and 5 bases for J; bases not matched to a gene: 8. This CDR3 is CASSPLQGPPNEQYF. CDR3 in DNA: TGTGCCAGCTCACCACTACAGGGGCCCCCCAACGAGCAGTACTTC.

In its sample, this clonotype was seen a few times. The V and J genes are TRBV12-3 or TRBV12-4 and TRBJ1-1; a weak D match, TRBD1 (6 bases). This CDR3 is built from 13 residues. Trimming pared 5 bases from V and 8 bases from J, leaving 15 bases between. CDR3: CASSRGQTKEAFF. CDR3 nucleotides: TGTGCCAGCAGTCGAGGACAGACGAAAGAAGCTTTCTTT.

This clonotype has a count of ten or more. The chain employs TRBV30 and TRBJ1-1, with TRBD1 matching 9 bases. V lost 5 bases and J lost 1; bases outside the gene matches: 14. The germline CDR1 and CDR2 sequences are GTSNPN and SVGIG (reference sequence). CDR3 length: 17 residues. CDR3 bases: TGTGCCTGGGTACGACCGTTGGGACAGGGAACGAACACTGAAGCTTTCTTT. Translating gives CAWVRPLGQGTNTEAFF.

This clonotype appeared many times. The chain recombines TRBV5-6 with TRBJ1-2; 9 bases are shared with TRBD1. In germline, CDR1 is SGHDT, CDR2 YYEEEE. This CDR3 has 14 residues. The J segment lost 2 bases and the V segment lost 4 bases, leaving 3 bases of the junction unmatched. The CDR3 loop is CASSGGQGNYGYTF. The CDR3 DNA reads TGTGCCAGCAGCGGAGGACAGGGGAACTATGGCTACACCTTC.

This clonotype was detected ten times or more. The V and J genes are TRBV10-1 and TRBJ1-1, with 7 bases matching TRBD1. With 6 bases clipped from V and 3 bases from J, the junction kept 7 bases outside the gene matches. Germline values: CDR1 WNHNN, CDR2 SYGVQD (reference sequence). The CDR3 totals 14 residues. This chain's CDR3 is CASSLTGSDTEAFF. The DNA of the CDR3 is TGCGCCAGCAGCCTGACAGGGTCGGACACTGAAGCTTTCTTT.

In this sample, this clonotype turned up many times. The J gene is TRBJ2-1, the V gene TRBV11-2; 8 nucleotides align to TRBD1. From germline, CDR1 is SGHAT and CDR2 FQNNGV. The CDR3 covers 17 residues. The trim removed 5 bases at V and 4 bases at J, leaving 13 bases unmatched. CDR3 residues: CASSQMSGTGGYNEQFF. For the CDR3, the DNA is TGTGCCAGCAGCCAAATGTCCGGAACAGGGGGGTACAATGAGCAGTTCTTC.

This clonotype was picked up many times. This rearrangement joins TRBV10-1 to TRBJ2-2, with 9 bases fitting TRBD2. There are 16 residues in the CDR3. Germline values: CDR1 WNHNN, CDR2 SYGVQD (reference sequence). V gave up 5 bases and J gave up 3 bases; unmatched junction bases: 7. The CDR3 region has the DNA TGCGCCAGCAGTTCGTTACTAGCGGGCGACACCGGGGAGCTGTTTTTT. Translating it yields CASSSLLAGDTGELFF.

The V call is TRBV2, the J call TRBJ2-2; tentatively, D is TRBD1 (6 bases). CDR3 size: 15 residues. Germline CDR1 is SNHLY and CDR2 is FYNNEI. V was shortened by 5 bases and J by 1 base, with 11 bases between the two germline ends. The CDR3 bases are TGTGCCAGCAGTTCTGACAGGAAGAACACCGGGGAGCTGTTTTTT. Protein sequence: CASSSDRKNTGELFF.

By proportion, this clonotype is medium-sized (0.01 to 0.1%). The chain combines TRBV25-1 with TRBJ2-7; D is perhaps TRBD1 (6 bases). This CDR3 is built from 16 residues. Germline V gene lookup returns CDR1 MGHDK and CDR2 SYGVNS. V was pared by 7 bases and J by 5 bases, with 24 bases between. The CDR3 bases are TGTGCCAGCAAGGGGGAGTTCGGAAGGGCCCCACACGAGCAGTACTTC. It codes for CASKGEFGRAPHEQYF.

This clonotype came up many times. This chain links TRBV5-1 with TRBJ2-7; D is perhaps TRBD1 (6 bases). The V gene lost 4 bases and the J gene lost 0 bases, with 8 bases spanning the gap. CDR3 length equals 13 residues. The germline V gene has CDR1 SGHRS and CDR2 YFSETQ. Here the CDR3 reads CASSPQGSYEQYF. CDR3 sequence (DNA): TGCGCCAGCAGCCCACAGGGCTCCTACGAGCAGTACTTC.

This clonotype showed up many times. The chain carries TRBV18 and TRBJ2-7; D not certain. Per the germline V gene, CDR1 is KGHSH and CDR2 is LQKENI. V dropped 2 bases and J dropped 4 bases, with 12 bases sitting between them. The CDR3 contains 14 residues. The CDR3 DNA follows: TGTGCCAGCTCACCATTCTGGAACCTATACGAGCAGTACTTC. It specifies CASSPFWNLYEQYF.

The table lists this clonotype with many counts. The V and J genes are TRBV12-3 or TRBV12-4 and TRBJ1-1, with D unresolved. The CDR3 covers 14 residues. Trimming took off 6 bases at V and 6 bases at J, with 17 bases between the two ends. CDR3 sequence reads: CASSLDDRGAEAFF. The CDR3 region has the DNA TGTGCCAGCAGCTTGGATGATCGTGGGGCTGAAGCTTTCTTT.

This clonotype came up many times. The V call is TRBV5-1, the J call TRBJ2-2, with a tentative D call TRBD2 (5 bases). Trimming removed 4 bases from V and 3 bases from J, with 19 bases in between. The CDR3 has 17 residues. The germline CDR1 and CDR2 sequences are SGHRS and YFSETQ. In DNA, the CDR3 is TGCGCCAGCAGCGGGCAGCGGCCGAGGAGCGACACCGGGGAGCTGTTTTTT. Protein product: CASSGQRPRSDTGELFF.

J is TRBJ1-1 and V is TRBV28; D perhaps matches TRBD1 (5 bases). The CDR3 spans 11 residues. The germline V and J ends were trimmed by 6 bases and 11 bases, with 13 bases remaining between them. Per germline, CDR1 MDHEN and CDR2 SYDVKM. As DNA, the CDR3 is TGTGCCAGCAGCCCTTTAGGGGCCGCTTTCTTT. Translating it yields CASSPLGAAFF.

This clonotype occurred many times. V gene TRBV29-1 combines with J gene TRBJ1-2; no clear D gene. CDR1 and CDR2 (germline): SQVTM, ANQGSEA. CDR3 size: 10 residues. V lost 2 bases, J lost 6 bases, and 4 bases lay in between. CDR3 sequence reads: CSVETDGYTF. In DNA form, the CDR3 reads TGCAGCGTTGAAACAGATGGCTACACCTTC.

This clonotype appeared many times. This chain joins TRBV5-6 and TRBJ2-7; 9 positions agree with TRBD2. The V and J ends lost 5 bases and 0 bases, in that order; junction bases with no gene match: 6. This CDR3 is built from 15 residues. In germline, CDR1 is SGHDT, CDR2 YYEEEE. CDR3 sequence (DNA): TGTGCCAGCAGTTTCAGCGGGGGGAGCTCCTACGAGCAGTACTTC. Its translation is CASSFSGGSSYEQYF.

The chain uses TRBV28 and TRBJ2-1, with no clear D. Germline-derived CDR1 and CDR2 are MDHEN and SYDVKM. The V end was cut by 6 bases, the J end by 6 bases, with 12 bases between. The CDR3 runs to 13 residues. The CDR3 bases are TGTGCCAGCAGCCGCGCCTCGGGCAATGAGCAGTTCTTC. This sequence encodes CASSRASGNEQFF.

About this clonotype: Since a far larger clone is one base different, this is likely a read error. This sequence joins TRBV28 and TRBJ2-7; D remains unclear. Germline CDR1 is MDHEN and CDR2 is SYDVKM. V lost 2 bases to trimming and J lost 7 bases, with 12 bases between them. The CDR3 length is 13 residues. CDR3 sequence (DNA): TGTGCCAGCAGTTTAAGAGGAGTGGGTGAGCAGTACTTC. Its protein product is CASSLRGVGEQYF.